This TCR beta chain was sequenced for a study of synovial regulatory T cells in juvenile arthritis. Whole-study results and caveats: Synovial Teff and blood CPL repertoires partially overlapped with iaTreg TCR repertoires, which were largely patient-private. Synovial Treg CDR3 sequences overlapped more with iaTregs than other circulating Tregs.

TCRdb keeps only in-frame clones here, not all; method: immunoSEQ multiplex PCR. Found here are 9,000 to 10,000 clones; the top ten clones hold approximately 0.73%. Donors were more than 9 juvenile idiopathic arthritis patients with active disease. Germline CDR1 reads MNHNY; CDR2 reads SVGAGI (reference sequence). CDR3 length equals 16 residues. No DNA has been recorded. Remarks on this clone: Its antigen is currently unknown.

This TCR was recovered from a donor aged 2-35 years with juvenile idiopathic arthritis. V and J are TRBV6-6 and TRBJ1-2. The sample consisted of Treg cells from blood. The subset: remaining (HLA-DR-negative) circulating blood Treg cells. CDR3 residues: CASSPRWGGQGHGYTF.